Below are 7 T cell receptor beta chains sequenced from a single sample in a study of blood T cell repertoires in COVID-19 (dated by TCRdb to 2019 to 2021). Library preparation was by the immunoSEQ multiplex PCR assay. What TCRdb holds here is the immuneACCESS table cut down to in-frame rearrangements. Part of the clones is not present; checked against another copy, under half of the missing clones reflect an unresolved V gene, and the others are unexplained. The sample yields about 210,000 clones; approximately 78% were counted once. 9.2% of the sample comes from the top ten. The sequencing sample was made of PBMCs or T cells enriched from blood (not recorded which). All receptors derive from a man in his forties who had recovered from COVID-19.

The chain employs TRBV6-5 and TRBJ1-6, with no clear D. Trimming took 6 bases from V and 5 from J, leaving 8 bases between them. CDR1 and CDR2 (germline): MNHEY, SVGAGI. The CDR3 runs to 13 residues. The CDR3 nucleotides read TGTGCCAGCAGGGAGGTAAATAATTCACCCCTCCACTTT. Residues: CASREVNNSPLHF.

The chain couples TRBV9 to TRBJ1-5, with 10 bases lining up with TRBD1. The CDR3 loop spans 15 amino acids. The germline V gene encodes CDR1 SGDLS and CDR2 YYNGEE. With V trimmed by 0 bases and J by 7 bases, 4 bases remained unmatched. CDR3 loop: CASSVAKTGGQPQHF. The DNA of the CDR3 is TGTGCCAGCAGCGTAGCTAAGACAGGGGGCCAGCCCCAGCATTTT.

The chain links TRBV5-1 to TRBJ2-1; a weak D match, TRBD1 (5 bases). The CDR3 loop spans 14 amino acids. The germline V and J ends were trimmed by 0 bases and 6 bases, with 10 bases remaining between them. The V gene's germline CDR1 is SGHRS and CDR2 YFSETQ. CDR3 sequence (DNA): TGCGCCAGCAGCTTGGACAGGTACCCCAATGAGCAGTTCTTC. It yields the protein CASSLDRYPNEQFF.

This clone was detected only a few times. The rearrangement uses TRBV6-6 and TRBJ2-7, with D maybe TRBD2 (6 bases). CDR1 is MNHNY and CDR2 is SVGAGI in the germline V gene (reference sequence). V dropped 4 bases and J dropped 1 base, with 11 bases sitting between them. CDR3 length: 14 amino acids. The CDR3 bases are TGTGCCAGCAGTTTCTCTGGGGGGTCCTACGAGCAGTACTTC. This sequence encodes CASSFSGGSYEQYF.

V usage is TRBV5-4 and J usage is TRBJ1-5; D is ambiguous. Germline V lookup: CDR1 SGHNT, CDR2 YYREEE (reference sequence). The CDR3 contains 13 residues. The V gene lost 0 bases and the J gene lost 5 bases, with 6 bases spanning the gap. The CDR3 nucleotides are TGTGCCAGCAGCTTGGGGAGGGATCAGCCCCAGCATTTT. It yields the protein CASSLGRDQPQHF.

The rearrangement uses TRBV5-6 and TRBJ1-2, with TRBD1 matching over 7 bases. From germline, CDR1 is SGHDT and CDR2 YYEEEE. The CDR3 consists of 15 residues. V shed 3 bases, J shed 2 bases, and the junction held 7 bases outside the gene matches. The CDR3 reads CASSSHRGSNYGYTF. In DNA, the CDR3 is TGTGCCAGCAGCTCCCACAGGGGATCGAACTATGGCTACACCTTC.

The rearrangement links TRBV10-3 to TRBJ1-5, with a tentative D call TRBD1 (6 bases). Trimming stripped 6 bases from V and 1 base from J, with 10 bases between. CDR3 length equals 14 residues. Germline loops: CDR1 ENHRY, CDR2 SYGVKD. CDR3 region: CAISPTGSNQPQHF. As DNA, the CDR3 is TGTGCCATCAGCCCGACAGGAAGCAATCAGCCCCAGCATTTT.